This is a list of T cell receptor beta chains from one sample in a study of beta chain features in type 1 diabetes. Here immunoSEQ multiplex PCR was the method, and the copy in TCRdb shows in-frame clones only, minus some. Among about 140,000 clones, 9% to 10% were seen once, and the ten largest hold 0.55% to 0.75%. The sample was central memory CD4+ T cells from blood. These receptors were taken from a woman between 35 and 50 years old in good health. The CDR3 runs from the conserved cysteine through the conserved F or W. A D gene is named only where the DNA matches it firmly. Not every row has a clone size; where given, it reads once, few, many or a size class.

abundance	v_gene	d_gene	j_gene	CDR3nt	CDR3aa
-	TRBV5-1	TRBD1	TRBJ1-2	TGCGCCAGCAGTGTGGAGGGGACAGTCTATGGCTACACCTTC	CASSVEGTVYGYTF
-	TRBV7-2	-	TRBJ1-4	TGTGCCAGCAGCCGTTTCTCGGAGGGCTCCGAAAAACTGTTTTTT	CASSRFSEGSEKLFF
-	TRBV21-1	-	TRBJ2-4	TGTGCCAGCAGCAAATCAGGTGTGTGGTGGCCCAAAAACATTCAGTACTTC	CASSKSGVWWPKNIQYF
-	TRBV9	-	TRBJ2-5	TGTGCCAGCAGGGCCACAGGGGAGGTGACCCAGTACTTC	CASRATGEVTQYF
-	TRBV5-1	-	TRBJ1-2	TGCGCCAGCAGCTTGGCAGGGGAGAACTATGGCTACACCTTC	CASSLAGENYGYTF
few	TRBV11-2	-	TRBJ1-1	TGTGCCAGCAGCGCCTTGGGACTCCGCGGCACTGAAGCTTTCTTT	CASSALGLRGTEAFF
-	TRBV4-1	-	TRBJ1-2	TGCGCCAGCAGCCCGCAAGACACGGTATATGGCTACACCTTC	CASSPQDTVYGYTF
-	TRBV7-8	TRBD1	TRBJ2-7	TGTGCCAGCAGCTTAGCCGGGGACAGTGACTACGAGCAGTACTTC	CASSLAGDSDYEQYF
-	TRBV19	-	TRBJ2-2	TGTGCCAGTCACCTCGGACAGATGAACACCGGGGAGCTGTTTTTT	CASHLGQMNTGELFF
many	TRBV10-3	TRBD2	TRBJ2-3	TGTGCCATCAGTCCGGGGGGGCAGGGATCAGATACGCAGTATTTT	CAISPGGQGSDTQYF
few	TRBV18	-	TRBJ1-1	TGTGCCAGCTCACCGAAAGCCCGCTCTATCACTGAAGCTTTCTTT	CASSPKARSITEAFF
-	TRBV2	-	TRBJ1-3	TGTGCCGTCCTCAGGCAACTCGGAAACACCATATATTTT	CAVLRQLGNTIYF
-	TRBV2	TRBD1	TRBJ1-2	TGTGCCAGCAGTGTGAGGGGGCACTCCCCCGTTAACTATGGCTACACCTTC	CASSVRGHSPVNYGYTF
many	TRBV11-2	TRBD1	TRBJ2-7	TGTGCCAGCAGCTTAGGACAGGGGGACGAGCAGTACTTC	CASSLGQGDEQYF
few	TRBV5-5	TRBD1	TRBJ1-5	TGTGCCAGCAGCTCGAGACCGCAAGGGACAGTCGGAGGTAGTCAGCATTTT	CASSSRPQGTVGGSQHF
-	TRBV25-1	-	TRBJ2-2	TGTGCCAGCAGTGATAACCGGGATAGGGCCGGGGAGCTGTTTTTT	CASSDNRDRAGELFF
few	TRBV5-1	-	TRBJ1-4	TGCGCCAGCGGCAGTGGGGACTCTAATGAAAAACTGTTTTTT	CASGSGDSNEKLFF
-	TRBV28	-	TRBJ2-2	TGTGCCAGCACCACACCGGGATGGAACACCGGGGAGCTGTTTTTT	CASTTPGWNTGELFF
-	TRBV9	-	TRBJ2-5	TGTGCCAGCAGCGATAGGAGCGGGCTGGCGGAAGAGACCCAGTACTTC	CASSDRSGLAEETQYF
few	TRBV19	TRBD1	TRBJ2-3	TGTGCCAGTAGTGCGGACAGGTCTCTGGGGAGCGCAGATACGCAGTATTTT	CASSADRSLGSADTQYF
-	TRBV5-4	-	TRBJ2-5	TGTGCCAGCAGCGCTCGCGCCCCCGTCCAAGAGACCCAGTACTTC	CASSARAPVQETQYF
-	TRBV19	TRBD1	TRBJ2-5	TGTGCCAGTAGTCCGTTGTCTGGGACAGGGGAAGAGACCCAGTACTTC	CASSPLSGTGEETQYF
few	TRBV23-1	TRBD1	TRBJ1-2	TGCGCCAGCAGTCAAAGTTTGGACAGGGCAACTAACTATGGCTACACCTTC	CASSQSLDRATNYGYTF
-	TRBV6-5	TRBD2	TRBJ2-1	TGTGCCAGCAGAAGACTAGCGGGGCCGCATGAGCAGTTCTTC	CASRRLAGPHEQFF
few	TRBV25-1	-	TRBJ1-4	TGTGCCAGCAGTGGGAATTCGGGGGGGTCGGGTGAAAAACTGTTTTTT	CASSGNSGGSGEKLFF
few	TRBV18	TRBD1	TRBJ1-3	TGTGCCAGTCAGCAGGGGGCTTCTGGAAACACCATATATTTT	CASQQGASGNTIYF
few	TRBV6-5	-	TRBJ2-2	TGTGCCAGCAGTTTTACAGGGACGAACACCGGGGAGCTGTTTTTT	CASSFTGTNTGELFF
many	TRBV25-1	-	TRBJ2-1	TGTGCCAGATCTCCAGTTGAGCAGTTCTTC	CARSPVEQFF
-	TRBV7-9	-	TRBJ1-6	TGTGCCAGCAGCCGCCCAGCCCTCCACTTT	CASSRPALHF